Each of the 14 T cell receptor beta chains below was sequenced from the same sample in a study of blood T cell repertoires in COVID-19. Repertoires were generated with immunoSEQ multiplex PCR, while TCRdb's copy carries only in-frame clones and drops some. The repertoire holds 200,000 to 250,000 clones, with about 90% as singletons. Sequencing was done on a sample of peripheral blood. These receptors were collected from a man younger than 40 with COVID-19, enrolled during active disease.

This rearrangement joins TRBV29-1 to TRBJ1-2; TRBD1 is a possible D gene (5 bases). V lost 4 bases and J lost 4, with 10 bases in between. Germline CDR1 and CDR2: SQVTM and ANQGSEA. CDR3 length: 12 residues. CDR3 coding DNA: TGCAGCGTTGTTAAGGGGCCCTATGGCTACACCTTC. Translated, it gives CSVVKGPYGYTF. The full variable domain, in which reference TRBV29-1 and TRBJ1-2 provide the parts outside the CDR3, is SAVISQKPSRDICQRGTSLTIQCQVDSQVTMMFWYRQQPGQSLTLIATANQGSEATYESGFVIDKFPISRPNLTFSTLTVSNMSPEDSSIYLCSVVKGPYGYTFGSGTRLTVV.

This chain joins TRBV6-1 and TRBJ2-1; the match to TRBD1 covers 7 bases. There are 15 residues in the CDR3. Germline-derived CDR1 and CDR2 are MNHNS and SASEGT. J gave up 6 bases and V 6 bases, and 11 bases lay outside the gene matches. The CDR3 nucleotides are TGTGCCAGCAGAATCCGAGGGGGCTCGAGCAATGAGCAGTTCTTC. It translates to CASRIRGGSSNEQFF.

The chain joins TRBV7-2 to TRBJ2-7, with D tentatively TRBD2 (6 bases). Trimming stripped 1 base from V and 2 bases from J, with 9 bases between. CDR1 and CDR2 (germline): SGHTA, FQGNSA. This CDR3 contains 14 residues. The CDR3 reads CASSLGSGAYEQYF. CDR3 in DNA: TGTGCCAGCAGCTTAGGATCGGGAGCCTACGAGCAGTACTTC.

The genes are TRBV28 and TRBJ1-2; D is uncertain. CDR3 length: 10 amino acids. V was trimmed by 8 bases and J by 8 bases, leaving 9 bases between them. From germline, CDR1 is MDHEN and CDR2 SYDVKM. CDR3 DNA: TGTGCCAGCGCGGCCCGCGGCTACACCTTC. Its protein is CASAARGYTF.

The chain uses TRBV6-5 and TRBJ2-3; D not certain. Looked up from germline, CDR1 is MNHEY and CDR2 is SVGAGI. V was clipped by 10 bases and J by 2 bases, with 13 bases between them. The CDR3 runs to 13 residues. The CDR3 coding sequence is TGTGCCACTCTTAAGCTCACCACAGATACGCAGTATTTT. Encoded protein: CATLKLTTDTQYF.

This chain links TRBV15 with TRBJ2-2, with 9 bases fitting TRBD1. The CDR3 extends over 15 amino acids. V was clipped by 2 bases and J by 8 bases; unmatched bases: 6. Germline CDR1 reads LNHNV; CDR2 reads YYDKDF (reference sequence). The CDR3 reads CATSRTEQGAGELFF. The CDR3 DNA reads as TGTGCCACCAGCAGAACCGAACAGGGGGCGGGGGAGCTGTTTTTT.

This chain links TRBV2 with TRBJ1-2; tentative D call: TRBD1 (6 bases). CDR3 length: 13 amino acids. The ends were cut back, 6 bases at V and 6 bases at J, with 14 bases in the middle. Germline loops: CDR1 SNHLY, CDR2 FYNNEI. The chain's CDR3 is CASSRQEVNGYTF. Here the CDR3 DNA reads TGTGCCAGCAGCAGACAGGAAGTTAATGGCTACACCTTC.

The chain links TRBV4-1 to TRBJ2-7, with D possibly TRBD2 on 5 matching bases. The V and J ends lost 0 bases and 2 bases respectively, with 11 bases between them. Germline V gene lookup returns CDR1 MGHRA and CDR2 YSYEKL. The CDR3 length is 15 residues. CDR3 region: CASSQDDEGTYEQYF. CDR3 DNA sequence: TGCGCCAGCAGCCAAGACGATGAGGGAACCTACGAGCAGTACTTC.

CDR3 sequence reads: CASSLVGGDEQYF. The CDR3 DNA follows: TGTGCCAGCAGCTTAGTGGGGGGGGACGAGCAGTACTTC. The chain has TRBV11-3 and TRBJ2-7, with 7 nucleotides matching TRBD2. Germline CDR1 is SGHNT and CDR2 is YENEEA. This CDR3 is built from 13 residues. V was clipped by 1 base and J by 5 bases; unmatched bases: 2.

This clone appeared a single time. V gene TRBV27 combines with J gene TRBJ2-7; 8 nucleotides line up with TRBD1. The CDR3 is 14 amino acids. Germline V gene sequence: CDR1 MNHEY, CDR2 SMNVEV (reference sequence). Trimming removed 4 bases from V and 4 bases from J; junction bases left unmatched: 6. The CDR3 DNA reads TGTGCCAGCAGTTACACAGGGGGACTTTACGAGCAGTACTTC. As protein: CASSYTGGLYEQYF.

The rearrangement uses TRBV30 and TRBJ1-2, with TRBD1 identical over 8 bases. Germline V gene lookup returns CDR1 GTSNPN and CDR2 SVGIG (reference sequence). V dropped 5 bases and J dropped 4; count of bases not matched to a gene: 12. The CDR3 is 15 amino acids. CDR3 in amino acids: CAWGFEGQGLYGYTF. In DNA form, the CDR3 reads TGTGCCTGGGGTTTTGAAGGACAGGGTCTCTATGGCTACACCTTC.

The chain carries TRBV2 and TRBJ1-1; possibly TRBD1 for D (6 bases). There are 18 residues in the CDR3. Between the trimmed V and J ends, which lost 7 bases and 1 base, there was a span of 25 bases. Per germline, CDR1 SNHLY and CDR2 FYNNEI. The CDR3 nucleotides read TGTGCCAGCACCAAAGTGGGCCGGGGGGCAATAAGGAACACTGAAGCTTTCTTT. Protein sequence: CASTKVGRGAIRNTEAFF.

V gene TRBV28 combines with J gene TRBJ1-5; D is uncertain. The CDR3 is 16 residues long. Germline CDR1 MDHEN, CDR2 SYDVKM. V shed 6 bases and J shed 0 bases, with 15 bases lying between them. In DNA form, the CDR3 reads TGTGCCAGCAGATTTATAACCCAGTATAGCAATCAGCCCCAGCATTTT. This translates into CASRFITQYSNQPQHF. Using reference TRBV28 and TRBJ1-5 for the parts outside the CDR3, the full variable domain is DVKVTQSSRYLVKRTGEKVFLECVQDMDHENMFWYRQDPGLGLRLIYFSYDVKMKEKGDIPEGYSVSREKKERFSLILESASTNQTSMYLCASRFITQYSNQPQHFGDGTRLSIL.

The V call is TRBV2, the J call TRBJ1-4, with TRBD1 matching over 7 bases. There are 15 residues in the CDR3. Germline V lookup: CDR1 SNHLY, CDR2 FYNNEI. Losses at the gene ends were 6 bases for V and 6 bases for J; bases not matched to a gene: 10. The CDR3 nucleotides are TGTGCCAGCAGGGCAAGGACAGGAGGGGATGAAAAACTGTTTTTT. Amino acids: CASRARTGGDEKLFF.